One and the same sample provided the 15 T cell receptor beta chains below, sequenced in a study of cytomegalovirus exposure and HLA in healthy donors (dated by TCRdb to the late 2010s). Library generation was performed with the immunoSEQ multiplex PCR assay. The multiplex PCR relied on a mix of 60 forward primers for TCR Vbeta segments and 13 reverse primers for TCR Jbeta segments. The table comes from immuneACCESS by way of TCRdb, which keeps in-frame sequences with V and J called. Part of the clones is missing from these tables; in studies checked, under half for an unresolved V gene and the rest for unknown reasons. The sample table holds 80,000 or so clones, of which over 70% were seen once. The ten largest clones add up to about 22% of the sample. Input material: PBMCs. The receptors shown here come from a man aged 30 to 39 in good health and CMV-seropositive.

Only a few counts were recorded for this clone. The V call is TRBV5-6, the J call TRBJ1-4; tentative D call: TRBD1 (5 bases). Germline loops: CDR1 SGHDT, CDR2 YYEEEE. The CDR3 contains 14 residues. V lost 3 bases, J lost 4 bases, and 10 bases lay in between. The CDR3 DNA reads as TGTGCCAGCAGCTCCGACAGCTTTAATGAAAAACTGTTTTTT. Encoded protein: CASSSDSFNEKLFF.

The chain is built from TRBV4-1 and TRBJ2-3; 7 bases are shared with TRBD2. Germline assignment: CDR1 MGHRA and CDR2 YSYEKL. V was clipped by 1 base and J by 6 bases; unmatched bases: 4. This CDR3 has 14 amino acids. The CDR3 is CASSQVNSGDTQYF. The CDR3 DNA sequence: TGCGCCAGCAGCCAAGTTAATAGCGGGGATACGCAGTATTTT.

This chain connects TRBV29-1 to TRBJ2-5; 15 positions match TRBD2. The J segment lost 5 bases and the V segment lost 6 bases, leaving 7 bases of the junction unmatched. CDR1 and CDR2 (germline): SQVTM, ANQGSEA. The CDR3 consists of 15 residues. CDR3 in amino acids: CSVRTSGGVGETQYF. The CDR3 coding sequence is TGCAGCGTCCGGACTAGCGGGGGGGTTGGGGAGACCCAGTACTTC. Full variable domain (outside the CDR3, taken from reference TRBV29-1 and TRBJ2-5): SAVISQKPSRDICQRGTSLTIQCQVDSQVTMMFWYRQQPGQSLTLIATANQGSEATYESGFVIDKFPISRPNLTFSTLTVSNMSPEDSSIYLCSVRTSGGVGETQYFGPGTRLLVL.

The chain links TRBV5-1 to TRBJ2-7, with D perhaps TRBD1 (5 bases). CDR1 is SGHRS and CDR2 is YFSETQ in the germline V gene. The CDR3 is 13 residues long. V was trimmed by 3 bases and J by 0 bases, leaving 7 bases between them. The DNA of the CDR3 is TGCGCCAGCAGCTGGACACCCTCCTACGAGCAGTACTTC. Translated: CASSWTPSYEQYF.

The chain joins TRBV9 to TRBJ2-5; the match to TRBD1 covers 8 bases. This CDR3 has 14 amino acids. Per germline, CDR1 SGDLS and CDR2 YYNGEE. The ends lost 0 bases at V and 8 bases at J; junction bases unmatched: 6. The CDR3 sequence is CASSVGQGLDTQYF. The CDR3 coding sequence is TGTGCCAGCAGCGTAGGACAGGGGCTTGACACCCAGTACTTC.

This sequence joins TRBV7-9 and TRBJ2-5, with 8 nucleotides matching TRBD2. Germline CDR1 and CDR2: SEHNR and FQNEAQ (reference sequence). The CDR3 consists of 13 residues. Germline trimming cut 8 bases from V and 4 bases from J; bases unmatched to any gene: 6. The CDR3 region is CASFGGAGETQYF. The CDR3 coding sequence is TGTGCCAGCTTCGGGGGGGCGGGAGAGACCCAGTACTTC. Supplemented by reference TRBV7-9 and TRBJ2-5, the full variable domain reads DTGVSQNPRHKITKRGQNVTFRCDPISEHNRLYWYRQTLGQGPEFLTYFQNEAQLEKSRLLSDRFSAERPKGSFSTLEIQRTEQGDSAMYLCASFGGAGETQYFGPGTRLLVL.

This chain uses TRBV7-7 with TRBJ1-1; 7 bases map to TRBD1. The CDR3 contains 13 residues. V lost 5 bases, J lost 4 bases, and 4 bases stayed unmatched. Germline CDR1 reads SSHAT; CDR2 reads FNYEAQ (reference sequence). The DNA for the CDR3 is TGTGCCAGCAGCCTGGACAGGAGCACTGAAGCTTTCTTT. It yields the protein CASSLDRSTEAFF.

This clone was seen only a few times. The chain is built from TRBV5-4 and TRBJ1-2; TRBD1 is a possible D gene (5 bases). CDR3 length: 15 residues. Germline lookup yields CDR1 SGHNT and CDR2 YYREEE (reference sequence). Trimming pared 3 bases from V and 8 bases from J, leaving 20 bases between. This CDR3 reads CASSSLPGGDNGYTF. The CDR3, as DNA: TGTGCCAGCAGCTCTCTACCAGGAGGGGATAACGGCTACACCTTC. The whole variable domain, filled in from reference TRBV5-4 and TRBJ1-2, reads ETGVTQSPTHLIKTRGQQVTLRCSSQSGHNTVSWYQQALGQGPQFIFQYYREEENGRGNFPPRFSGLQFPNYSSELNVNALELDDSALYLCASSSLPGGDNGYTFGSGTRLTVV.

The chain couples TRBV4-1 to TRBJ2-2; 7 nucleotides line up with TRBD2. Trimming took 2 bases from V and 3 from J; bases not matched to a gene: 6. The CDR3 is made up of 16 amino acids. Germline values: CDR1 MGHRA, CDR2 YSYEKL. The CDR3 sequence is CASSQRSSGHTGELFF. In nucleotides, the CDR3 is TGCGCCAGCAGCCAAAGGTCTAGCGGTCACACCGGGGAGCTGTTTTTT.

The V gene is TRBV5-8, the J gene TRBJ2-7; possible D gene TRBD2, 6 bases. Between the trimmed V and J ends, which lost 5 bases and 4 bases, there was a span of 10 bases. This CDR3 has 12 residues. CDR1 and CDR2 (germline): SGHTS, YDEGEE. The DNA for the CDR3 is TGTGCCAGCAGAAGGCGGGGTTACGAGCAGTACTTC. It is translated as CASRRRGYEQYF.

This chain links TRBV30 with TRBJ1-2, with 8 bases identical to TRBD1. From germline, CDR1 is GTSNPN and CDR2 SVGIG (reference sequence). Trimming at V came to 3 bases and at J to 6 bases, leaving 15 bases not matched to a gene. The CDR3 sequence is 16 residues long. The CDR3 DNA sequence: TGTGCCTGGAGGTCCCCCGCCGGGACAGGCTTTGATGGCTACACCTTC. As protein: CAWRSPAGTGFDGYTF.

The V and J genes are TRBV6-4 and TRBJ2-3, with 11 nucleotides matching TRBD1. From germline, CDR1 is MRHNA and CDR2 SNTAGT. The CDR3 runs 16 residues. V dropped 0 bases and J dropped 3; count of bases not matched to a gene: 2. The CDR3 spells CASSDSGTGGTDTQYF. The CDR3 bases are TGTGCCAGCAGTGACTCCGGGACAGGGGGAACAGATACGCAGTATTTT.

The chain recombines TRBV6-5 with TRBJ2-3, with 7 bases lining up with TRBD2. Trimming removed 4 bases from V and 2 bases from J; junction bases left unmatched: 9. CDR3 length: 16 amino acids. The V gene's germline CDR1 is MNHEY and CDR2 SVGAGI. As DNA, the CDR3 is TGTGCCAGCAGTTGGGGGGGTGACAGACCCACAGATACGCAGTATTTT. Translated: CASSWGGDRPTDTQYF.

This clone was counted once. This sequence joins TRBV21-1 and TRBJ2-5; the D segment call TRBD2 is taken from the table without a DNA check. Near its end, the DNA agrees better with TRBJ2-7, so the J call may be wrong. TRBV21-1 is a pseudogene. This CDR3 contains 10 residues. The CDR3 spells CASGDREQYF. Written as DNA, the CDR3 is TGTGCCTCGGGGGACCGCGAGCAGTACTTC.

The gene calls are TRBV18 and TRBJ1-1, with TRBD1 as a possible D gene (6 bases). This CDR3 has 15 residues. The germline V gene has CDR1 KGHSH and CDR2 LQKENI. V gave up 0 bases and J gave up 1 base, with 9 bases separating them. CDR3 amino acids: CASSPPDRWNTEAFF. The DNA of the CDR3 is TGTGCCAGCTCACCACCGGACAGATGGAACACTGAAGCTTTCTTT.